The source of this T cell receptor (beta chain) is a study of blood T cell repertoires in COVID-19. Whole-study context: PBMCs, B-cell-depleted T cells, or T cells were the source of the cDNA or gDNA that made up the material.

Trimming pared 2 bases from V and 3 bases from J, leaving 5 bases between. CDR3 length equals 12 residues. The data were produced by immunoSEQ multiplex PCR, yet TCRdb's version contains in-frame clones alone and is incomplete. The sample yields about 160,000 clones, 82% seen once. Enrolled during active infection, Seattle patients were then followed longitudinally. Sample: peripheral blood. The receptor was derived from a middle-aged woman with COVID-19, enrolled during active disease. This chain connects TRBV12-3 or TRBV12-4 to TRBJ2-7; D remains unclear. The CDR3 DNA reads TGTGCCAGCAGTTTATTCGGCTACGAGCAGTACTTC. Amino acids: CASSLFGYEQYF.